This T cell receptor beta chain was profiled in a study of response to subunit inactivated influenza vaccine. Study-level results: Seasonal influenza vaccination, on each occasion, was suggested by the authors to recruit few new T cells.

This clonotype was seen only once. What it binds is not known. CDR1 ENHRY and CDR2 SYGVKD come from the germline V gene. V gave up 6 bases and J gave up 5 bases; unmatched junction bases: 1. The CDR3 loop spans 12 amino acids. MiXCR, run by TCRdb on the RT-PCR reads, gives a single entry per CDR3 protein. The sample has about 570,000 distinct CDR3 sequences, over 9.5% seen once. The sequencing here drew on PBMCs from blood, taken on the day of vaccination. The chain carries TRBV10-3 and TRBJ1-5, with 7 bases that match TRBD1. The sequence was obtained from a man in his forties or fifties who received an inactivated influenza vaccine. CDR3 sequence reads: CAISTGDQPQHF. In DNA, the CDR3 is TGTGCCATCAGCACAGGGGATCAGCCCCAGCATTTT.